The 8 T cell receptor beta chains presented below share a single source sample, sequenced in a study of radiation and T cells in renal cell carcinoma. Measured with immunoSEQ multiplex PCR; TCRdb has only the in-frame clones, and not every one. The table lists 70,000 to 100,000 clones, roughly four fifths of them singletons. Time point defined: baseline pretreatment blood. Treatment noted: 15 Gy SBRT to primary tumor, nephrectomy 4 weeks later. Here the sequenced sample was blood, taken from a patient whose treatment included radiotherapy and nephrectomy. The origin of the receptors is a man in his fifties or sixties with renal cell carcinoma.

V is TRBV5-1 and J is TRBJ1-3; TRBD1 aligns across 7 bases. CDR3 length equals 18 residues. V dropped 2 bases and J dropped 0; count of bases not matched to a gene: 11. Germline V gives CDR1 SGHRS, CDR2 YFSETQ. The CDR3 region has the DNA TGCGCCAGCAGCTTAGGGACCACAGGGGCTCTCTCTGGAAACACCATATATTTT. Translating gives CASSLGTTGALSGNTIYF. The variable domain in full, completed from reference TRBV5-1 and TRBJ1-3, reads KAGVTQTPRYLIKTRGQQVTLSCSPISGHRSVSWYQQTPGQGLQFLFEYFSETQRNKGNFPGRFSGRQFSNSRSEMNVSTLELGDSALYLCASSLGTTGALSGNTIYFGEGSWLTVV.

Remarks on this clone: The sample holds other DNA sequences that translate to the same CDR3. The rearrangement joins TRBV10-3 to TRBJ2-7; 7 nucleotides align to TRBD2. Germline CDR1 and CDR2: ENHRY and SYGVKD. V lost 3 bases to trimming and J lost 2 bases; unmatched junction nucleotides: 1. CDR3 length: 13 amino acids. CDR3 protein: CAISDGGTYEQYF. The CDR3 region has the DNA TGTGCCATCAGTGACGGGGGGACCTACGAGCAGTACTTC.

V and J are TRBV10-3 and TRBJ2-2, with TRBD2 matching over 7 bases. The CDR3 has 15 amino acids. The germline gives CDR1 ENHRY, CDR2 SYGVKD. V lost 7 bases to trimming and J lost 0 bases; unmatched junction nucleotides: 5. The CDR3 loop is CAITSSGANTGELFF. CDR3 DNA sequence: TGTGCCATCACTTCTAGCGGAGCGAACACCGGGGAGCTGTTTTTT.

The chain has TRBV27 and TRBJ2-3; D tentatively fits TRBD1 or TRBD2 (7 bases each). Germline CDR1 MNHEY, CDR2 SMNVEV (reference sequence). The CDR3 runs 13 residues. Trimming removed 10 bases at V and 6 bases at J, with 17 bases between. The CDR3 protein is CATRGSGTDTQYF. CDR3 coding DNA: TGTGCCACCAGGGGGAGCGGGACGGATACGCAGTATTTT.

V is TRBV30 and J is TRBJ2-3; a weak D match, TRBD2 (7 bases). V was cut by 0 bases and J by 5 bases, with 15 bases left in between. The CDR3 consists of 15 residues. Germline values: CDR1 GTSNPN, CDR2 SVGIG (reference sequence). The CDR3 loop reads CAWSVGLRGGDTQYF. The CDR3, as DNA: TGTGCCTGGAGTGTCGGGCTAAGGGGGGGAGATACGCAGTATTTT.

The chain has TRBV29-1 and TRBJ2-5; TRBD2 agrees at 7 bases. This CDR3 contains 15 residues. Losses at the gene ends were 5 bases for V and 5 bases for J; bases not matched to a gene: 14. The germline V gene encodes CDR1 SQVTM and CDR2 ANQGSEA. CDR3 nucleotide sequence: TGCAGCGTTCCCCCCCGTGGGGGAGCGGGGGAGACCCAGTACTTC. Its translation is CSVPPRGGAGETQYF.

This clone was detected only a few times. The CDR3 spells CASTQGTLTNTEAFF. The CDR3 bases are TGTGCCAGTACTCAGGGTACCTTAACGAACACTGAAGCTTTCTTT. The rearrangement joins TRBV19 to TRBJ1-1; possibly TRBD1 for D (5 bases). V was pared by 7 bases and J by 1 base, with 16 bases between. The CDR3 consists of 15 residues. The germline CDR1 and CDR2 sequences are LNHDA and SQIVND (reference sequence). The full variable domain, its missing parts supplied by reference TRBV19 and TRBJ1-1, is DGGITQSPKYLFRKEGQNVTLSCEQNLNHDAMYWYRQDPGQGLRLIYYSQIVNDFQKGDIAEGYSVSREKKESFPLTVTSAQKNPTAFYLCASTQGTLTNTEAFFGQGTRLTVV.

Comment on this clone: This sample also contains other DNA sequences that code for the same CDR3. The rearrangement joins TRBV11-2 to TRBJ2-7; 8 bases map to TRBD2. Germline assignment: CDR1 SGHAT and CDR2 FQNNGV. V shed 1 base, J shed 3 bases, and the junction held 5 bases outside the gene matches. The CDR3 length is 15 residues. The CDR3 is CASSLGVAGSYEQYF. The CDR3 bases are TGTGCCAGCAGCTTAGGGGTAGCGGGAAGCTACGAGCAGTACTTC.